This TCR beta chain was observed in a study of graft-versus-host responses after intestinal transplantation. Using immunoSEQ multiplex PCR, the repertoire was profiled, and TCRdb retains in-frame clones only, with some absent. Of about 90,000 clones in the sample, roughly 80% were seen once. In the case of this clone: Its antigen is unknown.

After removal of 2 bases from V and 4 bases from J, the junction contained 4 bases not matched to a gene. CDR3 size: 14 residues. Germline CDR1 reads SGHTA; CDR2 reads FQGTGA. The sequence was obtained from a human donor who received an intestinal transplant. The chain uses TRBV7-3 and TRBJ1-1; 7 positions match TRBD1. The input for sequencing was unstimulated CD8+ T cells sorted from spleen or lymph node cells, taken before intestinal transplant. The CDR3 nucleotides are TGTGCCAGCAGCTTATCTTCAGGGGGCACTGAAGCTTTCTTT. It codes for CASSLSSGGTEAFF.